Following are 24 T cell receptor beta chains from one sample sequenced in a study of blood T cell repertoires in COVID-19. The method was immunoSEQ multiplex PCR; TCRdb's version includes in-frame clones alone and lacks a portion of them. This repertoire shows around 68,000 clones, approximately 89% found once; its top ten account for 2% to 2.5%. Sequencing was performed on peripheral blood. Receptor source: a human donor in a cohort sampled during active COVID-19.

The chain has TRBV9 and TRBJ2-1; 8 bases fit TRBD2. The CDR3 length is 15 residues. Germline V gene data show CDR1 as SGDLS and CDR2 as YYNGEE. V was clipped by 4 bases and J by 6 bases; unmatched bases: 9. The CDR3 nucleotides read TGTGCCAGCAGCCAGCCCGGGGGGGCCGCCAATGAGCAGTTCTTC. Protein sequence: CASSQPGGAANEQFF.

The V gene is TRBV5-4, the J gene TRBJ2-5, with TRBD1 matching 9 bases. This CDR3 has 14 amino acids. Germline trimming cut 4 bases from V and 5 bases from J; bases unmatched to any gene: 6. Looked up from germline, CDR1 is SGHNT and CDR2 is YYREEE (reference sequence). CDR3 DNA: TGTGCCAGCAGCCAGGACAGGGGAGGGGAGACCCAGTACTTC. This gives the protein CASSQDRGGETQYF.

The gene calls are TRBV11-2 and TRBJ2-7; D not certain. Germline assignment: CDR1 SGHAT and CDR2 FQNNGV. The V end was cut by 0 bases, the J end by 0 bases, with 6 bases between. The CDR3 runs 14 residues. CDR3 sequence reads: CASSLDPSSYEQYF. The DNA of the CDR3 is TGTGCCAGCAGCTTAGACCCATCCTCCTACGAGCAGTACTTC.

The genes are TRBV28 and TRBJ2-4; possible D gene TRBD2, 5 bases. V lost 6 bases to trimming and J lost 0 bases, with 12 bases between them. This CDR3 region has 15 residues. CDR1 is MDHEN and CDR2 is SYDVKM in the germline V gene. In nucleotides, the CDR3 is TGTGCCAGCAGCCAGGAGGAGGTAGCCAAAAACATTCAGTACTTC. Translated, it gives CASSQEEVAKNIQYF.

The chain has TRBV6-5 and TRBJ2-7; 8 bases line up with TRBD1. V gave up 6 bases and J gave up 0 bases; unmatched junction bases: 4. The CDR3 consists of 14 residues. Per the germline V gene, CDR1 is MNHEY and CDR2 is SVGAGI. CDR3 in amino acids: CASRRQGRSYEQYF. Written as DNA, the CDR3 is TGTGCCAGCAGACGACAGGGGCGCTCCTACGAGCAGTACTTC.

The chain carries TRBV28 and TRBJ2-7; TRBD1 agrees at 8 bases. Germline V gives CDR1 MDHEN, CDR2 SYDVKM. The CDR3 runs to 14 residues. V was pared by 6 bases and J by 2 bases, with 6 bases of the junction left unmatched. Here the CDR3 reads CASRSGTGTYEQYF. DNA for the CDR3: TGTGCCAGCAGATCCGGGACAGGTACCTACGAGCAGTACTTC.

This chain uses TRBV19 with TRBJ2-3; 10 nucleotides align to TRBD2. This CDR3 comprises 15 residues. In germline, CDR1 is LNHDA, CDR2 SQIVND (reference sequence). J was trimmed by 7 bases and V by 6 bases; bases with no gene match: 10. The CDR3 loop reads CASRSLAGELYTQYF. The CDR3 nucleotides read TGTGCCAGTAGAAGTCTAGCGGGAGAATTATATACGCAGTATTTT.

The V call is TRBV10-3, the J call TRBJ2-2, with D maybe TRBD2 (6 bases). Germline CDR1 ENHRY, CDR2 SYGVKD. Trimming pared 8 bases from V and 3 bases from J, leaving 10 bases between. This CDR3 comprises 13 residues. The CDR3 sequence is CAIRDSYTGELFF. CDR3 nucleotides: TGTGCCATCCGGGACTCATACACCGGGGAGCTGTTTTTT.

This clone showed up just a few times. The J gene is TRBJ1-3, the V gene TRBV11-2; 7 positions match TRBD1. The CDR3 runs to 16 residues. V was pared by 4 bases and J by 0 bases, with 6 bases of the junction left unmatched. Germline loops: CDR1 SGHAT, CDR2 FQNNGV. CDR3 in DNA: TGTGCCAGCAGCTCCGAGACAGGGAGCTCTGGAAACACCATATATTTT. Translating it yields CASSSETGSSGNTIYF.

The chain's CDR3 is CASSAQIRGQGALYEQYF. The CDR3 DNA reads TGTGCCAGCTCTGCCCAGATCAGGGGACAGGGGGCCCTCTACGAGCAGTACTTC. The V call is TRBV18, the J call TRBJ2-7, with TRBD1 matching over 12 bases. The V and J ends lost 6 bases and 3 bases, in that order; junction bases with no gene match: 15. Germline assignment: CDR1 KGHSH and CDR2 LQKENI. The CDR3 runs 18 residues.

The chain uses TRBV7-9 and TRBJ1-4; the D is unclear. The CDR3 contains 15 residues. CDR1 and CDR2 (germline): SEHNR, FQNEAQ (reference sequence). V lost 1 base and J 8 bases, leaving 14 bases between the germline ends. DNA for the CDR3: TGTGCCAGCAGCTTAGACCCAATAAAGAGGGAAAAACTGTTTTTT. Amino acids: CASSLDPIKREKLFF.

The V call is TRBV3-1 (or the pseudogene TRBV3-2), the J call TRBJ2-1; D is perhaps TRBD2 (5 bases). The V end lost 4 bases, the J end lost 8 bases, and 12 bases lay between the germline ends. Germline V gene lookup returns CDR1 LGHDT and CDR2 YNNKEL (reference sequence). This CDR3 is 13 amino acids long. The CDR3 is CASSRTGPYEQFF. The CDR3 region has the DNA TGTGCCAGCAGCCGGACTGGCCCATATGAGCAGTTCTTC.

V and J are TRBV7-8 and TRBJ2-1, with D hard to call. Germline V CDR1 and CDR2: SGHVS, FQNEAQ. Deletions cut 1 base from V and 5 bases from J, with 12 bases between. This CDR3 spans 15 amino acids. CDR3 loop: CASSLGASLHNEQFF. CDR3 coding DNA: TGTGCCAGCAGCTTAGGGGCAAGCCTACACAATGAGCAGTTCTTC.

The V gene is TRBV5-8, the J gene TRBJ1-5, with D tentatively TRBD1 (5 bases). The V gene lost 4 bases and the J gene lost 0 bases, with 11 bases spanning the gap. The CDR3 spans 15 residues. The V gene's germline CDR1 is SGHTS and CDR2 YDEGEE. CDR3 residues: CASSRGTSSNQPQHF. CDR3 DNA: TGTGCCAGCAGCCGGGGGACCTCTAGCAATCAGCCCCAGCATTTT. Variable domain in full (rest from reference TRBV5-8 and TRBJ1-5): EAGVTQSPTHLIKTRGQQATLRCSPISGHTSVYWYQQALGLGLQFLLWYDEGEERNRGNFPPRFSGRQFPNYSSELNVNALELEDSALYLCASSRGTSSNQPQHFGDGTRLSIL.

The rearrangement uses TRBV6-2 or TRBV6-3 and TRBJ1-2, with 9 bases aligning to TRBD1. The CDR3 runs 14 residues. V trimming: 4 bases; J trimming: 3 bases; junction bases outside the gene matches: 3. Germline V gene lookup returns CDR1 MNHEY and CDR2 SVGEGT. The CDR3 coding sequence is TGTGCCAGCAGTTCCGGACAGGGGTACTATGGCTACACCTTC. This encodes CASSSGQGYYGYTF.

This clone has just a few counts. This chain connects TRBV3-1 (or the pseudogene TRBV3-2) to TRBJ1-5, with D perhaps matching TRBD1 (5 bases). The CDR3 covers 16 residues. Per the germline V gene, CDR1 is LGHDT and CDR2 is YNNKEL (reference sequence). Trimming removed 1 base from V and 5 bases from J, with 15 bases in between. CDR3 bases: TGTGCCAGCAGCCAAGGGATGACAGAGCCTCATCAGCCCCAGCATTTT. Its protein product is CASSQGMTEPHQPQHF.

The chain carries TRBV27 and TRBJ2-7; tentative D call: TRBD2 (5 bases). The germline CDR1 and CDR2 sequences are MNHEY and SMNVEV (reference sequence). Trimming took 8 bases from V and 0 from J, leaving 17 bases between them. This CDR3 spans 15 amino acids. The CDR3: CASRMQTGFSYEQYF. DNA for the CDR3: TGTGCCAGCCGAATGCAGACGGGATTCTCCTACGAGCAGTACTTC.

V gene TRBV4-2 combines with J gene TRBJ1-1; maybe TRBD1 (6 bases). The CDR3 is 14 amino acids. Germline V gene data show CDR1 as LGHNA and CDR2 as YNFKEQ. V was pared by 1 base and J by 6 bases, with 12 bases between. The CDR3 loop reads CASSQGLQGAEAFF. The CDR3 nucleotides read TGTGCCAGCAGCCAAGGGCTACAGGGCGCTGAAGCTTTCTTT.

The chain combines TRBV7-2 with TRBJ1-2, with 7 bases identical to TRBD1. The germline CDR1 and CDR2 sequences are SGHTA and FQGNSA. There are 18 residues in the CDR3. J lost 4 bases, V lost 2 bases, and 16 bases had no gene match. The CDR3 sequence: CASSLSWWAGQDSYGYTF. As DNA, the CDR3 is TGTGCCAGCAGCTTATCATGGTGGGCCGGACAGGATTCCTATGGCTACACCTTC.

This chain uses TRBV6-2 or TRBV6-3 with TRBJ2-5; 10 bases line up with TRBD2. Germline CDR1 is MNHEY and CDR2 is SVGEGT. Losses at the gene ends were 2 bases for V and 3 bases for J; bases not matched to a gene: 6. This CDR3 spans 16 amino acids. CDR3 in DNA: TGTGCCAGCAGTTACCAACTTGGACTAGCGGAAGAGACCCAGTACTTC. The encoded protein is CASSYQLGLAEETQYF.

The V and J genes are TRBV28 and TRBJ1-5; 7 positions agree with TRBD1. V lost 4 bases, J lost 7 bases, and 1 base stayed unmatched. This CDR3 has 12 residues. Germline V gene lookup returns CDR1 MDHEN and CDR2 SYDVKM. CDR3 amino acids: CASSSGGQPQHF. CDR3 coding DNA: TGTGCCAGCAGTTCAGGGGGACAGCCCCAGCATTTT.

J is TRBJ1-6 and V is TRBV18; D gene uncertain. V lost 2 bases, J lost 6 bases, and 8 bases lay in between. The V gene's germline CDR1 is KGHSH and CDR2 LQKENI. This CDR3 is 14 amino acids long. In DNA, the CDR3 is TGTGCCAGCTCACCAGTCCCTACTAATTCACCCCTCCACTTT. Amino acids: CASSPVPTNSPLHF.

The gene calls are TRBV3-1 (or the pseudogene TRBV3-2) and TRBJ1-2; D is unresolved. Trimming left V 1 base short and J 10 bases short, with 10 bases between. The germline CDR1 and CDR2 sequences are LGHDT and YNNKEL (reference sequence). The CDR3 spans 12 residues. The CDR3 region is CASSQVNSLYTF. CDR3 DNA sequence: TGTGCCAGCAGCCAAGTAAACAGCCTCTACACCTTC.

This sequence joins TRBV19 and TRBJ2-5, with D possibly TRBD1 on 6 matching bases. Trimming shortened V by 4 bases and J by 4 bases, and 10 bases separated the two germline ends. The germline V gene encodes CDR1 LNHDA and CDR2 SQIVND (reference sequence). The CDR3 consists of 13 residues. As DNA, the CDR3 is TGTGCCAGTAGTAACGAGGGGGTAGAGACCCAGTACTTC. It yields the protein CASSNEGVETQYF.